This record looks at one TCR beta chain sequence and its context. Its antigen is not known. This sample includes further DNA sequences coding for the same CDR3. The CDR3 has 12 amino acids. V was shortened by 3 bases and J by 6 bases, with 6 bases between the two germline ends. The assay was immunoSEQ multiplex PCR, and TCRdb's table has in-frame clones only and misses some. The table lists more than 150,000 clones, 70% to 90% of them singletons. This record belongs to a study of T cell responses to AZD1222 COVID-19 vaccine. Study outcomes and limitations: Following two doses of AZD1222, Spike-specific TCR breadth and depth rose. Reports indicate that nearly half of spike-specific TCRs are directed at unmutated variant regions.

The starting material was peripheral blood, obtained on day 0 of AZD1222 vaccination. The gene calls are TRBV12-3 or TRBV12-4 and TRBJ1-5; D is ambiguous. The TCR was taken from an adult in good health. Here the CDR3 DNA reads TGTGCCAGCAGTTTTTCCGGTCAGCCCCAGCATTTT. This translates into CASSFSGQPQHF.